The entry that follows covers one TCR beta chain sequence. The sample belongs to a study of beta chain features in type 1 diabetes. From germline, CDR1 is SGHRS and CDR2 YFSETQ. This CDR3 is built from 15 residues. V trimming: 5 bases; J trimming: 3 bases; junction bases outside the gene matches: 7. cDNA synthesis used the whole RNA isolate, giving expressed TCRB sequences. TCRdb keeps only in-frame clones here, not all; method: immunoSEQ multiplex PCR. The sample contains around 330,000 clones, approximately 9.9% of which appear only once. The sample taken for sequencing was naive CD4+ T cells from blood. The origin of this receptor is a young woman in good health. This chain joins TRBV5-1 and TRBJ2-7; TRBD1 aligns across 11 bases. The CDR3 protein is CASSETGTGGYEQYF. The CDR3 nucleotides are TGCGCCAGCAGTGAAACCGGGACAGGGGGCTACGAGCAGTACTTC.